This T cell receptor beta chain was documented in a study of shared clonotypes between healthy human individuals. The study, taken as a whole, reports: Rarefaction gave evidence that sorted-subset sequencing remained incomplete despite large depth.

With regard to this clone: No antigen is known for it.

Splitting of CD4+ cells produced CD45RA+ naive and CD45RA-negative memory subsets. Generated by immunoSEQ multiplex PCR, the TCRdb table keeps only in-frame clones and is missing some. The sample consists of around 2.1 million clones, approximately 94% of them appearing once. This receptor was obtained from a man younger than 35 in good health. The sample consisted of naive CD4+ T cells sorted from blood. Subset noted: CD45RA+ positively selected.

Written as DNA, the CDR3 is TGTGCCAGCAGTATCGAAAGACAGGGGACCGGCGGCTACACCTTC. Residues: CASSIERQGTGGYTF. The V and J genes are TRBV28 and TRBJ1-2, with 8 bases that match TRBD1. The CDR3 has 15 residues. With V trimmed by 5 bases and J by 8 bases, 13 bases remained unmatched. Germline lookup yields CDR1 MDHEN and CDR2 SYDVKM.